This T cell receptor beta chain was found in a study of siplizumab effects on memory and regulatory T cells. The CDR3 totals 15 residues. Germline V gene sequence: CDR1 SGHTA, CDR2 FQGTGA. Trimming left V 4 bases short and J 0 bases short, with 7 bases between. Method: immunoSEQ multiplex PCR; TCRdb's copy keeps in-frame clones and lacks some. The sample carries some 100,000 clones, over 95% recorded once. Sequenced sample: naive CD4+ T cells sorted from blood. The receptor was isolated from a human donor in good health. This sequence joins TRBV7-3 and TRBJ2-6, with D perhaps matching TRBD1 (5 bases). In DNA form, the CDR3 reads TGTGCCAGCAGCTACGACAGCTCTGGGGCCAACGTCCTGACTTTC. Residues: CASSYDSSGANVLTF.